This TCR beta chain was obtained from a study of Ad26.COV2.S vaccination and SARS-CoV-2 variants. TCRdb's copy holds only in-frame clones and misses some; the assay was immunoSEQ multiplex PCR. Among a few hundred thousand clones, approximately 90% were seen once, and the ten largest hold 1.5% to 2%. The treatment denotes: around 19 received Ad26.COV2.S at low or high dose, single or two shots; a few received placebo; per-sample allocation not given. Samples were taken on day 63 after the first vaccine or placebo injection. The individual, an adult aged 18-55 years, was a donor in Boston. Per the germline V gene, CDR1 is KGHSH and CDR2 is LQKENI. The V end was cut by 6 bases, the J end by 7 bases, with 30 bases between. This CDR3 spans 19 amino acids.

The chain couples TRBV18 to TRBJ2-2; TRBD1 or TRBD2 may be the D gene (6 bases each). This material consisted of peripheral blood, taken in a trial of Ad26.COV2.S vaccine versus placebo. The receptor was derived from a person between 18 and 59 years old who received the Ad26.COV2.S COVID-19 vaccine or a placebo. The CDR3 is CASSLTTTSQRWDNGELFF. CDR3 nucleotides: TGTGCCAGCTCCCTGACTACCACTAGCCAGCGGTGGGACAACGGGGAGCTGTTTTTT.